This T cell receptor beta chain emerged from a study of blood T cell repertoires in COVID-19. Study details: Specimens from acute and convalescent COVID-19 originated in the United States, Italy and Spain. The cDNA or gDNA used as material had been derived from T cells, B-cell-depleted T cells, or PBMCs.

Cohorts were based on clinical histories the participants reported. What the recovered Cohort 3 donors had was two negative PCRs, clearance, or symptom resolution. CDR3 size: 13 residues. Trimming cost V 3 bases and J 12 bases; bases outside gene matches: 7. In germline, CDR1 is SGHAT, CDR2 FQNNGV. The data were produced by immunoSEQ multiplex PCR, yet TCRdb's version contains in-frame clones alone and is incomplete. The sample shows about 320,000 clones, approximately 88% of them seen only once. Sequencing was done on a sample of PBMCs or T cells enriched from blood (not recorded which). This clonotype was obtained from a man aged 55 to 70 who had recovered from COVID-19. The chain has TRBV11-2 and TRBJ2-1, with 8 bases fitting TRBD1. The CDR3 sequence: CASSLDRDMGQFF. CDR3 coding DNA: TGTGCCAGCAGCTTGGACAGGGATATGGGGCAGTTCTTC.